This section outlines one TCR beta chain sequence together with its context. The data originate from a study of cytomegalovirus exposure and HLA in healthy donors. V lost 3 bases to trimming and J lost 5 bases, with 3 bases between them. The V gene's germline CDR1 is MGHRA and CDR2 YSYEKL. This CDR3 spans 11 amino acids. It was with 60 Vbeta and 13 Jbeta primers that the PCR ran. Repertoires were generated with immunoSEQ multiplex PCR, while TCRdb's copy carries only in-frame clones and drops some. The sample carries under 150,000 clones, around 80% recorded once. The TCR comes from a man aged 25-40 years in good health and CMV-seronegative. The sample consisted of PBMCs. V is TRBV4-1 and J is TRBJ2-3; D remains ambiguous. The CDR3 DNA reads TGCGCCAGCAGCCAGAGAGATACGCAGTATTTT. Translating gives CASSQRDTQYF.